This T cell receptor (beta chain) originates from a study of blood T cells in healthy people across ages. Study results and caveats: Researchers said unsorted PBMCs prevented a conclusive naive versus antigen-experienced comparison. While age rose, TCR beta diversity per million T cells dropped in a roughly linear way.

Turning to this clonotype: Its specificity is unknown.

The use of a sample-barcoded 5' primer and a J-beta primer mix characterized a second PCR of roughly 7 to 11 cycles. TCRdb ran MiXCR on the 5' RACE reads and lists one entry per CDR3 protein. The data show 1.5 million or so distinct CDR3 sequences, with 35% to 45% seen just once and about 3.8% held by the top ten. Germline CDR1 MNHEY, CDR2 SVGAGI. V lost 5 bases, J lost 5 bases, and 16 bases lay in between. This CDR3 has 14 residues. Caucasian, healthy and from Russia, the donors were aged between 6 and 90. Per sample, no less than 5.5 micrograms of total RNA were extracted. The source of this sequence is a woman aged 18-35 years in good health. V and J are TRBV6-5 and TRBJ2-7, with D perhaps matching TRBD1 or TRBD2 (5 bases each). Sequencing used blood. The CDR3 bases are TGTGCCAGCAGTCGTAGGGTCAGGGACCACGAGCAGTACTTC. This codes for CASSRRVRDHEQYF.